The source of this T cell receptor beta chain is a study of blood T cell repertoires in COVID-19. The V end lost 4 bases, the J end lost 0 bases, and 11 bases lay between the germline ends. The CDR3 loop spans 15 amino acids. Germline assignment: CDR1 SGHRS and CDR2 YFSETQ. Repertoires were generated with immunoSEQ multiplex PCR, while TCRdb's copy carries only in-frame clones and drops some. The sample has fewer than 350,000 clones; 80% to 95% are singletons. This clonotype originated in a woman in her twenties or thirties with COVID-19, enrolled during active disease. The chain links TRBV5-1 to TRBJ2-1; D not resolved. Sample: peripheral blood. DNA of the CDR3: TGCGCCAGCAGCCCCCGAGCGAGCTCCTACAATGAGCAGTTCTTC. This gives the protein CASSPRASSYNEQFF.